This T cell receptor (beta chain) comes out of a study of cytomegalovirus exposure and HLA in healthy donors. Participants comprised healthy donors of bone marrow. This clone was seen a few times. Its matching antigen is unknown. General observations from the study: Later analysis revealed greater clonal expansion in HLA-associated TCR beta chains than in equally common others. Despite most TCR sequences being rare, some public TCRs occurred in many donors. The authors excluded some V segments, including TRBV6-2 and TRBV6-3, as indistinguishable.

Primers included in the PCR were 60 Vbeta and 13 Jbeta primers. The data were produced by immunoSEQ multiplex PCR, yet TCRdb's version contains in-frame clones alone and is incomplete. The table lists more than 85,000 clones, 70% to 90% of them singletons. The V gene's germline CDR1 is DFQATT and CDR2 SNEGSKA (reference sequence). V was trimmed by 6 bases and J by 14 bases, leaving 14 bases between them. The CDR3 covers 11 residues. Sequencing was performed on PBMCs. This clonotype was sampled from a man in his forties or fifties in good health and CMV-seronegative. The V and J genes are TRBV20-1 and TRBJ1-6; D uncertain. The CDR3 DNA reads as TGCAGTGCCCCGGACTTTCCAGCCCTCCACTTT. Residues: CSAPDFPALHF.